Listed below are T cell receptor beta chains from one sample, sequenced in a study of blood T cell repertoires in COVID-19. Produced via immunoSEQ multiplex PCR; TCRdb's table is partial and in-frame only. The sample lists around 480,000 clones; about 90% were seen once. Sequencing used PBMCs or T cells enriched from blood (not recorded which). These receptors all come from a woman younger than 30 who had recovered from COVID-19. Both conserved end residues are part of each CDR3. D genes are given only for firm matches. The size of a clone is reported for some rows only, either as once, few or many, or as a class for expanded clones.

size,V,J,D,DNA,CDR3
.,TRBV6-6,TRBJ1-5,.,TGTGCCAGCAGCCCCCGACAGGCCCAATATCAGCCCCAGCATTTT,CASSPRQAQYQPQHF
.,TRBV4-1,TRBJ1-1,.,TGCGCCAGCAGCCAAGATGATACAGGGTTACGCAGGGCTTTCTTT,CASSQDDTGLRRAFF
.,TRBV11-2,TRBJ2-3,TRBD1,TGTGCCAGCAGCTTAGAGGACAGGGGAGGGGATACGCAGTATTTT,CASSLEDRGGDTQYF
few,TRBV2,TRBJ1-4,.,TGTGCCAGCGGCTTGGGGGGAGCTAATGAAAAACTGTTTTTT,CASGLGGANEKLFF
.,TRBV27,TRBJ2-2,TRBD2,TGTGCCAGCAGTTTCATAGCGGGGGGGACGAACACCGGGGAGCTGTTTTTT,CASSFIAGGTNTGELFF
.,TRBV2,TRBJ1-5,TRBD1,TGTGCCAGCAGCTTCTACAGGGGGGTACAGCCCCAGCATTTT,CASSFYRGVQPQHF
.,TRBV30,TRBJ1-4,.,TGTGCCTGGAGTGTCCTCTTTAATGAAAAACTGTTTTTT,CAWSVLFNEKLFF
.,TRBV9,TRBJ1-2,.,TGTGCCAGCAGCTCCTGGGAGGAGGGCTATGGCTACACCTTC,CASSSWEEGYGYTF
.,TRBV5-1,TRBJ2-7,.,TGCGCCAGCAGCTTGGGGGCTAGGGGTGACGCCTACGAGCAGTACTTC,CASSLGARGDAYEQYF
once,TRBV5-1,TRBJ2-3,.,TGCGCCAGCAGCTACCCTAGCGTCGGAGGTCCCGATACGCAGTATTTT,CASSYPSVGGPDTQYF